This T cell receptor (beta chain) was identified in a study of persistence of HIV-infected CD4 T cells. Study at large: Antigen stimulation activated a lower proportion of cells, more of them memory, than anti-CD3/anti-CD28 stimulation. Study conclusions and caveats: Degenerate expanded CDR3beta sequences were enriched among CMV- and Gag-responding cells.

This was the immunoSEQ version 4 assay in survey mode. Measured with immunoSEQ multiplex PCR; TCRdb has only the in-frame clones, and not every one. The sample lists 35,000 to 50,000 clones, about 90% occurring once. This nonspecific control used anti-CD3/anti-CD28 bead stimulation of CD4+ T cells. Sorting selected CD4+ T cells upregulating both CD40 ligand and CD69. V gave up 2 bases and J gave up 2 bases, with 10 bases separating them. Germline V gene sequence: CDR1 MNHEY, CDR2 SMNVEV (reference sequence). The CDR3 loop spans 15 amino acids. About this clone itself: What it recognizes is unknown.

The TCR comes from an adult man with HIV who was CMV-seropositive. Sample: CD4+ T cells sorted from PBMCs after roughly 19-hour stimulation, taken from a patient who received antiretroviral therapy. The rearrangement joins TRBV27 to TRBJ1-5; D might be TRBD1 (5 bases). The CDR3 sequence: CASSLRGVGNQPQHF. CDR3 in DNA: TGTGCCAGCAGTTTAAGAGGGGTAGGCAATCAGCCCCAGCATTTT.